These 18 T cell receptor beta chains came from one sample sequenced in a study of blood T cell repertoires in COVID-19. Method: immunoSEQ multiplex PCR; TCRdb's copy keeps in-frame clones and lacks some. Of a few hundred thousand clones in the sample, around 91% were seen once. Sequencing was carried out using PBMCs or T cells enriched from blood (not recorded which). The receptors were gathered from a man aged 18 to 29 who had recovered from COVID-19.

The chain recombines TRBV19 with TRBJ2-2, with D unclear. This CDR3 is built from 11 residues. Trimming took off 11 bases at V and 5 bases at J, with 9 bases between the two ends. The germline CDR1 and CDR2 sequences are LNHDA and SQIVND (reference sequence). DNA of the CDR3: TGTGCCTCATACCGGACCGGGGAGCTGTTTTTT. Translating gives CASYRTGELFF.

This chain links TRBV7-9 with TRBJ1-2, with TRBD1 identical over 10 bases. CDR1 and CDR2 from the germline V gene are SEHNR and FQNEAQ (reference sequence). V gave up 5 bases and J gave up 6 bases; unmatched junction bases: 6. There are 14 residues in the CDR3. CDR3 residues: CASSPGQGENGYTF. CDR3 bases: TGTGCCAGCAGCCCCGGACAGGGGGAGAATGGCTACACCTTC. The full variable domain, with the rest looked up from reference TRBV7-9 and TRBJ1-2, is DTGVSQNPRHKITKRGQNVTFRCDPISEHNRLYWYRQTLGQGPEFLTYFQNEAQLEKSRLLSDRFSAERPKGSFSTLEIQRTEQGDSAMYLCASSPGQGENGYTFGSGTRLTVV.

V and J are TRBV28 and TRBJ1-5, with TRBD1 matching 9 bases. J gave up 2 bases and V 7 bases, and 9 bases lay outside the gene matches. CDR3 length equals 16 residues. Germline loops: CDR1 MDHEN, CDR2 SYDVKM. In DNA, the CDR3 is TGTGCCAGCACCATAGGGGACAGGGTTGGCAATCAGCCCCAGCATTTT. This sequence encodes CASTIGDRVGNQPQHF.

The rearrangement uses TRBV27 and TRBJ2-1, with a weak D call TRBD1 (5 bases). V shed 5 bases and J shed 2 bases, with 13 bases lying between them. The CDR3 extends over 15 amino acids. Germline V gene sequence: CDR1 MNHEY, CDR2 SMNVEV (reference sequence). The CDR3 is CASSPTGSPYNEQFF. The CDR3 nucleotides are TGTGCCAGCAGTCCTACAGGTTCCCCCTACAATGAGCAGTTCTTC.

The gene calls are TRBV15 and TRBJ2-7; tentatively, D is TRBD2 (6 bases). Between the trimmed V and J ends, which lost 0 bases and 0 bases, there was a span of 12 bases. CDR1 and CDR2 (germline): LNHNV, YYDKDF (reference sequence). This CDR3 spans 16 amino acids. Here the CDR3 DNA reads TGTGCCACCAGCAGAGATCTAGCGCATAGCTCCTACGAGCAGTACTTC. Amino acid sequence: CATSRDLAHSSYEQYF.

This chain connects TRBV4-2 to TRBJ2-7; TRBD2 agrees at 9 bases. Germline values: CDR1 LGHNA, CDR2 YNFKEQ. Trimming at V came to 0 bases and at J to 2 bases, leaving 2 bases not matched to a gene. The length of the CDR3 is 15 residues. The CDR3 sequence is CASSQEASGAYEQYF. CDR3 nucleotides: TGTGCCAGCAGCCAAGAGGCTAGCGGGGCCTACGAGCAGTACTTC.

The V call is TRBV11-2, the J call TRBJ1-4; D unresolved. Per germline, CDR1 SGHAT and CDR2 FQNNGV. CDR3 length: 16 amino acids. V gave up 4 bases and J gave up 0 bases, with 12 bases separating them. This CDR3 reads CASSSTAFATNEKLFF. Written as DNA, the CDR3 is TGTGCCAGCAGCTCAACAGCCTTTGCAACTAATGAAAAACTGTTTTTT.

The gene calls are TRBV4-1 and TRBJ1-3, with a weak D call TRBD1 (6 bases). V lost 1 base and J lost 1, with 14 bases in between. Germline loops: CDR1 MGHRA, CDR2 YSYEKL. The CDR3 extends over 17 amino acids. The DNA of the CDR3 is TGCGCCAGCAGCCAAGGCAGCGGGGGCCCGTCTGGAAACACCATATATTTT. Its protein product is CASSQGSGGPSGNTIYF.

This chain links TRBV5-6 with TRBJ2-7; 7 bases line up with TRBD1. The CDR3 runs 14 residues. The V segment lost 0 bases and the J segment 7 bases; nucleotides outside the gene matches: 7. Per the germline V gene, CDR1 is SGHDT and CDR2 is YYEEEE. The CDR3 region is CASSLEQGVREQYF. The CDR3 DNA reads TGTGCCAGCAGCTTGGAGCAGGGGGTGAGGGAGCAGTACTTC.

In regard to this clone: Different DNA sequences within this sample yield the same CDR3. The gene calls are TRBV24-1 and TRBJ2-7; 10 positions match TRBD1. Trimming cost V 3 bases and J 4 bases; bases outside gene matches: 5. Germline-derived CDR1 and CDR2 are KGHDR and SFDVKD. The CDR3 runs to 15 residues. CDR3 DNA: TGTGCCACCAGTGATCCGGGACAGGGGACGTACGAGCAGTACTTC. Its translation is CATSDPGQGTYEQYF.

The rearrangement links TRBV19 to TRBJ1-1; D is uncertain. The V and J ends lost 5 bases and 3 bases respectively, with 4 bases between them. Germline CDR1 and CDR2: LNHDA and SQIVND (reference sequence). The CDR3 sequence is 11 residues long. The CDR3, as DNA: TGTGCCAGTAGTGTCTACACTGAAGCTTTCTTT. Protein sequence: CASSVYTEAFF. The full variable domain, completed using reference TRBV19 and TRBJ1-1, is DGGITQSPKYLFRKEGQNVTLSCEQNLNHDAMYWYRQDPGQGLRLIYYSQIVNDFQKGDIAEGYSVSREKKESFPLTVTSAQKNPTAFYLCASSVYTEAFFGQGTRLTVV.

The J gene is TRBJ2-3, the V gene TRBV27, with 7 bases lining up with TRBD1. Unmatched junction bases numbered 4, after V lost 8 bases and J lost 8 bases. CDR3 size: 11 residues. Germline V CDR1 and CDR2: MNHEY, SMNVEV (reference sequence). CDR3 region: CASRTGSTQYF. The CDR3 DNA is TGTGCCAGCCGGACAGGATCTACGCAGTATTTT.

The rearrangement joins TRBV29-1 to TRBJ1-1; D gene ambiguous. Trimming cost V 1 base and J 10 bases, with 19 bases left between them. This CDR3 is 14 amino acids long. The germline gives CDR1 SQVTM, CDR2 ANQGSEA. The CDR3 DNA follows: TGCAGCGTTGAAGGCGTCTCCCCCGCTCCTGGAGCTTTCTTT. It encodes CSVEGVSPAPGAFF.

This chain uses TRBV4-1 with TRBJ2-7; 7 bases line up with TRBD1. This CDR3 spans 15 amino acids. V lost 0 bases, J lost 2 bases, and 4 bases stayed unmatched. Germline loops: CDR1 MGHRA, CDR2 YSYEKL. CDR3 nucleotide sequence: TGCGCCAGCAGCCAAGATGACAGGGAGCCCTACGAGCAGTACTTC. As protein: CASSQDDREPYEQYF.

The V call is TRBV5-5, the J call TRBJ2-7, with 11 nucleotides matching TRBD1. CDR1 and CDR2 (germline): SGHKS, YYEKEE (reference sequence). The V segment lost 3 bases and the J segment 3 bases; nucleotides outside the gene matches: 5. This CDR3 spans 15 amino acids. The CDR3 loop reads CASSSGQGALYEQYF. The CDR3 DNA sequence: TGTGCCAGCAGCTCAGGACAGGGGGCCCTCTACGAGCAGTACTTC. Full variable domain (rest looked up from reference TRBV5-5 and TRBJ2-7): DAGVTQSPTHLIKTRGQQVTLRCSPISGHKSVSWYQQVLGQGPQFIFQYYEKEERGRGNFPDRFSARQFPNYSSELNVNALLLGDSALYLCASSSGQGALYEQYFGPGTRLTVT.

This chain uses TRBV12-5 with TRBJ1-1; 8 nucleotides line up with TRBD1. V was pared by 6 bases and J by 2 bases, with 11 bases of the junction left unmatched. The germline gives CDR1 LGHNT, CDR2 FRNRAP. The CDR3 is made up of 16 amino acids. CDR3 residues: CASGPQGVISNTEAFF. The DNA of the CDR3 is TGTGCTAGTGGGCCACAGGGGGTAATTAGTAACACTGAAGCTTTCTTT.

The J gene is TRBJ1-4, the V gene TRBV18; 7 nucleotides align to TRBD1. The ends lost 3 bases at V and 7 bases at J; junction bases unmatched: 5. This CDR3 has 14 amino acids. The germline CDR1 and CDR2 sequences are KGHSH and LQKENI. Here the CDR3 DNA reads TGTGCCAGCTCACCCGGACAGGCGGCTGAAAAACTGTTTTTT. This gives the protein CASSPGQAAEKLFF.

The chain employs TRBV15 and TRBJ2-7, with 7 bases that match TRBD2. CDR3 length equals 16 residues. V trimming: 1 base; J trimming: 1 base; junction bases outside the gene matches: 7. Germline CDR1 LNHNV, CDR2 YYDKDF (reference sequence). The CDR3 loop reads CATSRVWAGASYEQYF. The CDR3 bases are TGTGCCACCAGCAGAGTCTGGGCGGGAGCATCCTACGAGCAGTACTTC.